Below are 24 T cell receptor beta chains sequenced from a single sample in a study of metastatic and nonmetastatic thyroid tumors. TCRdb re-called the PCR reads with MiXCR. The sample gives around 15,000 clones, 25% to 35% of which show up once; less than 5% is in the top ten. Every patient underwent thyroid surgery untreated. The sample consisted of blood. Receptors were obtained from a female donor with papillary thyroid cancer or a benign thyroid nodule (not recorded which). Some clones in this sample may be carry-over from other donors' samples.

The V and J genes are TRBV20-1 and TRBJ2-1; 10 nucleotides match TRBD2. Unmatched junction bases numbered 5, after V lost 0 bases and J lost 0 bases. The germline CDR1 and CDR2 sequences are DFQATT and SNEGSKA (reference sequence). The CDR3 runs 17 residues. The CDR3 DNA reads as TGCAGTGCTAGAGATCAGGAGCGGGGGGGCTCCTACAATGAGCAGTTCTTC. Translating gives CSARDQERGGSYNEQFF.

The rearrangement uses TRBV6-5 and TRBJ2-1, with TRBD1 identical over 8 bases. Germline trimming cut 4 bases from V and 6 bases from J; bases unmatched to any gene: 8. In germline, CDR1 is MNHEY, CDR2 SVGAGI. CDR3 length: 15 amino acids. The CDR3 coding sequence is TGTGCCAGCAGTTCCGTCGGACAGGGTAGCAATGAGCAGTTCTTC. Protein sequence: CASSSVGQGSNEQFF.

This clone was seen many times. At one of its ends the junction is not consistent with the germline gene, which may arise from a read error. The gene calls are TRBV7-7 and TRBJ2-3; 7 nucleotides align to TRBD1. Germline V gene lookup returns CDR1 SSHAT and CDR2 FNYEAQ (reference sequence). The CDR3 contains 15 residues. The CDR3 reads CASSPTGVRGDTQYF. The CDR3 DNA sequence: TGTGCTAGCAGCCCCACAGGGGTTCGAGGAGATACGCAGTATTTT.

In its sample, this clone was seen a few times. This chain joins TRBV28 and TRBJ1-2; a weak D match, TRBD1 (6 bases). This CDR3 is built from 15 residues. V lost 2 bases, J lost 4 bases, and 14 bases lay in between. The V gene's germline CDR1 is MDHEN and CDR2 SYDVKM. DNA for the CDR3: TGTGCCAGCAGTTTAAGGGGGGGCGCGACCTATGGCTACACCTTC. Translating gives CASSLRGGATYGYTF.

This clone is medium-sized. The chain is built from TRBV20-1 and TRBJ1-2, with D perhaps TRBD1 (6 bases). The CDR3 runs 12 residues. V gave up 3 bases and J gave up 5 bases, with 10 bases separating them. Germline CDR1 DFQATT, CDR2 SNEGSKA (reference sequence). In DNA, the CDR3 is TGCAGTGCTAGGGGGGGCGGGTATGGCTACACCTTC. It is translated as CSARGGGYGYTF.

Details on this clone: The identical CDR3 is also encoded by other nucleotide sequences in the sample. The rearrangement links TRBV20-1 to TRBJ2-7; possibly TRBD2 for D (7 bases). The CDR3 is 14 residues long. Germline CDR1 DFQATT, CDR2 SNEGSKA (reference sequence). V lost 5 bases to trimming and J lost 7 bases, with 21 bases between them. The CDR3 DNA follows: TGCAGTGCTGGGGGGGGACAAGGGGCGGGAGAGCAGTACTTC. It encodes CSAGGGQGAGEQYF.

This clone was seen repeatedly, ten times or more. The chain has TRBV20-1 and TRBJ2-2, with 11 bases fitting TRBD1. The CDR3 is made up of 13 amino acids. CDR1 is DFQATT and CDR2 is SNEGSKA in the germline V gene (reference sequence). Written as DNA, the CDR3 is TGCGGGGGGACAGGGGGAAACACCGGGGAGCTGTTTTTT. As protein: CGGTGGNTGELFF.

The chain combines TRBV7-6 with TRBJ2-2; no definite D call. Germline V gene sequence: CDR1 SGHVS, CDR2 FNYEAQ. This CDR3 has 13 residues. V was cut by 1 base and J by 8 bases, with 8 bases left in between. The CDR3, as DNA: TGTGCCAGCAGCTTAGAAAGTTCAGGGGAGCTGTTTTTT. Translation: CASSLESSGELFF.

The rearrangement uses TRBV20-1 and TRBJ1-1, with TRBD1 identical over 7 bases. The CDR3 is made up of 12 amino acids. Trimming cost V 6 bases and J 2 bases; bases outside gene matches: 3. CDR1 DFQATT and CDR2 SNEGSKA come from the germline V gene (reference sequence). CDR3 in DNA: TGCAGTGCCAGACAGGGTAACACTGAAGCTTTCTTT. It encodes CSARQGNTEAFF.

V gene TRBV30 combines with J gene TRBJ2-1; 7 bases are a match to TRBD2. This CDR3 contains 11 residues. The V segment lost 5 bases and the J segment 12 bases; nucleotides outside the gene matches: 7. CDR1 is GTSNPN and CDR2 is SVGIG in the germline V gene (reference sequence). CDR3 sequence: CAWGLEHAQFF. The CDR3, as DNA: TGTGCCTGGGGACTAGAACATGCGCAGTTCTTC. Full variable domain (remainder filled in from reference TRBV30 and TRBJ2-1): SQTIHQWPATLVQPVGSPLSLECTVEGTSNPNLYWYRQAAGRGLQLLFYSVGIGQISSEVPQNLSASRPQDRQFILSSKKLLLSDSGFYLCAWGLEHAQFFGPGTRLTVL.

This chain uses TRBV10-1 with TRBJ2-3, with TRBD2 matching over 14 bases. Germline CDR1 is WNHNN and CDR2 is SYGVQD (reference sequence). The CDR3 spans 19 residues. With V trimmed by 4 bases and J by 2 bases, 11 bases remained unmatched. CDR3 sequence: CASSGPTSGRAYDTDTQYF. CDR3 DNA: TGCGCCAGCAGTGGGCCGACTAGCGGGAGGGCCTATGACACAGATACGCAGTATTTT.

This chain links TRBV20-1 with TRBJ1-4; D is ambiguous. The CDR3 consists of 14 residues. V was pared by 2 bases and J by 4 bases, with 11 bases between. Germline CDR1 reads DFQATT; CDR2 reads SNEGSKA (reference sequence). The CDR3, as DNA: TGCAGTGCTAGACCCCCCGAACATAATGAAAAACTGTTTTTT. The encoded protein is CSARPPEHNEKLFF.

This clone was seen only once. V usage is TRBV5-6 and J usage is TRBJ1-2; D is possibly TRBD1 (5 bases). V lost 3 bases to trimming and J lost 4 bases, with 19 bases between them. CDR3 length: 16 residues. CDR1 and CDR2 from the germline V gene are SGHDT and YYEEEE. DNA of the CDR3: TGTGCCAGCAGCTCATGGGGGACTACCTTTGGCTATGGCTACACCTTC. Protein sequence: CASSSWGTTFGYGYTF.

By sample share, this clone is medium-sized (0.01 to 0.1%). This chain joins TRBV6-6 and TRBJ2-1; possible D gene TRBD1, 5 bases. Germline CDR1 reads MNHNY; CDR2 reads SVGAGI (reference sequence). Trimming pared 3 bases from V and 5 bases from J, leaving 17 bases between. CDR3 size: 16 residues. Here the CDR3 reads CASSYAHSPGNNEQFF. The CDR3 DNA sequence: TGTGCCAGCAGTTATGCCCACTCCCCAGGGAACAATGAGCAGTTCTTC.

This clone was detected a few times. A read error may produce the germline difference seen at one junction end. V gene TRBV20-1 combines with J gene TRBJ2-1; D perhaps matches TRBD2 (7 bases). The germline gives CDR1 DFQATT, CDR2 SNEGSKA (reference sequence). This CDR3 contains 16 residues. CDR3: CSVRRGGRRAYNEQFF. In nucleotides, the CDR3 is TGCAGTGTTAGAAGGGGGGGCAGGAGGGCATACAATGAGCAGTTCTTC.

This clone was seen many times. V is TRBV28 and J is TRBJ2-7; 9 bases are a match to TRBD1. The V gene's germline CDR1 is MDHEN and CDR2 SYDVKM. V trimming: 5 bases; J trimming: 3 bases; junction bases outside the gene matches: 8. The CDR3 extends over 15 amino acids. This chain's CDR3 is CASSRSGTGIYEQYF. For the CDR3, the DNA is TGTGCCAGCAGTCGATCCGGGACAGGGATCTACGAGCAGTACTTC.

In its sample, this clone ranks as medium-sized. CDR3 DNA: TGCAGTGCTAGCGGGAGTTCCTACGAGCAGTACTTC. It specifies CSASGSSYEQYF. The chain has TRBV20-1 and TRBJ2-7, with D maybe TRBD2 (6 bases). Trimming removed 3 bases from V and 1 base from J, with 7 bases in between. The CDR3 length is 12 residues. CDR1 and CDR2 (germline): DFQATT, SNEGSKA (reference sequence).

This clone has more than one count but fewer than ten. This rearrangement joins TRBV28 to TRBJ1-2; D unclear. This CDR3 is 14 amino acids long. The germline V gene encodes CDR1 MDHEN and CDR2 SYDVKM. Trimming cost V 5 bases and J 3 bases, with 13 bases left between them. The CDR3 reads CASSTRTGDYGYTF. The DNA for the CDR3 is TGTGCCAGCAGTACCCGGACGGGCGACTATGGCTACACCTTC.

Concerning this clone itself: Lacking the conserved final phenylalanine or tryptophan, this CDR3 likely reflects a read error. This sequence joins TRBV29-1 and TRBJ2-1; TRBD2 matches 9 bases. This CDR3 is built from 14 residues. Germline V CDR1 and CDR2: SQVTM, ANQGSEA. The J segment lost 4 bases and the V segment lost 4 bases, leaving 5 bases of the junction unmatched. The CDR3: CSVASAGGYNEQFL. The CDR3 nucleotides are TGCAGCGTTGCGAGTGCGGGGGGGTACAATGAGCAGTTCCTC.

V usage is TRBV18 and J usage is TRBJ2-3; D gene uncertain. Germline-derived CDR1 and CDR2 are KGHSH and LQKENI. Deletions cut 2 bases from V and 1 base from J, with 10 bases between. The CDR3 sequence is 15 residues long. CDR3 loop: CASSPSNDRTDTQYF. As DNA, the CDR3 is TGTGCCAGCTCACCAAGCAACGACCGCACAGATACGCAGTATTTT.

The genes are TRBV3-1 and TRBJ2-7; TRBD1 agrees at 10 bases. The CDR3 is 14 residues long. Germline V lookup: CDR1 LGHDT, CDR2 YNNKEL (reference sequence). J lost 4 bases, V lost 4 bases, and 4 bases had no gene match. CDR3 sequence reads: CASSRGTGEYEQYF. The CDR3 DNA reads TGTGCCAGCAGCCGAGGGACAGGGGAATACGAGCAGTACTTC.

Relative to its sample, this clone is medium-sized. The chain joins TRBV2 to TRBJ1-1; maybe TRBD1 (5 bases). Germline V gene sequence: CDR1 SNHLY, CDR2 FYNNEI. Trimming shortened V by 5 bases and J by 1 base, and 8 bases separated the two germline ends. This CDR3 is built from 13 residues. The CDR3 reads CASSSQANTEAFF. CDR3 bases: TGTGCCAGCAGTTCACAGGCGAACACTGAAGCTTTCTTT.

This clone was observed many times. The J gene is TRBJ2-2, the V gene TRBV19; TRBD2 matches 13 bases. The CDR3 totals 16 residues. The germline V gene has CDR1 LNHDA and CDR2 SQIVND (reference sequence). V gave up 6 bases and J gave up 2 bases; unmatched junction bases: 3. CDR3 in amino acids: CASRGLAGKNTGELFF. CDR3 in DNA: TGTGCCAGTAGGGGACTAGCGGGGAAAAACACCGGGGAGCTGTTTTTT.

The DNA of the CDR3 is TGCAGTGCTAGAGATATAACAGGGGGTATTTACGAGCAGTACTTC. Protein product: CSARDITGGIYEQYF. The rearrangement links TRBV20-1 to TRBJ2-7; 8 nucleotides match TRBD1. Germline-derived CDR1 and CDR2 are DFQATT and SNEGSKA (reference sequence). Unmatched junction bases numbered 8, after V lost 0 bases and J lost 4 bases. The CDR3 is 15 amino acids.